Each of the 8 T cell receptor beta chains below was sequenced from the same sample in a study of CD8 T cells in Susac syndrome. RNA totalling roughly 0.45 to 1 ug underwent reverse transcription with random hexamers. One entry per CDR3 protein, called by TCRdb with MiXCR from the immunoSEQ multiplex PCR reads. The repertoire has 150,000 to 200,000 distinct CDR3 sequences, roughly 94% of them found once; the top ten carry roughly 0.11%. The sample was CD4+ T cells from PBMCs. The origin of the receptors is a human donor with Susac syndrome.

The rearrangement links TRBV7-2 to TRBJ2-1; TRBD2 matches 8 bases. The CDR3 extends over 13 amino acids. Germline loops: CDR1 SGHTA, CDR2 FQGNSA. The V and J ends lost 2 bases and 8 bases, in that order; junction bases with no gene match: 2. CDR3 coding DNA: TGTGCCAGCAGCTTACTAGCGGGCGATGAGCAGTTCTTC. Translation gives CASSLLAGDEQFF. The full variable domain, in which reference TRBV7-2 and TRBJ2-1 provide the parts outside the CDR3, is GAGVSQSPSNKVTEKGKDVELRCDPISGHTALYWYRQSLGQGLEFLIYFQGNSAPDKSGLPSDRFSAERTGGSVSTLTIQRTQQEDSAVYLCASSLLAGDEQFFGPGTRLTVL.

This clonotype was seen only once. The chain combines TRBV20-1 with TRBJ1-1; the match to TRBD1 covers 7 bases. CDR3 size: 14 residues. Per the germline V gene, CDR1 is DFQATT and CDR2 is SNEGSKA (reference sequence). V gave up 2 bases and J gave up 1 base; unmatched junction bases: 4. The CDR3 nucleotides are TGCAGTGCTAGATTAGGGGGCCCGAACACTGAAGCTTTCTTT. Translated: CSARLGGPNTEAFF.

The chain links TRBV7-6 to TRBJ2-5; the D is unclear. The V end lost 5 bases, the J end lost 5 bases, and 15 bases lay between the germline ends. The CDR3 is 14 residues long. Per the germline V gene, CDR1 is SGHVS and CDR2 is FNYEAQ. The CDR3 DNA reads TGTGCCAGCAGCCAAGGTCACCTTACGGAGACCCAGTACTTC. It translates to CASSQGHLTETQYF.

The chain is built from TRBV30 and TRBJ1-5; D is perhaps TRBD1 (6 bases). The CDR3 covers 14 residues. With 0 bases removed from V and 7 bases from J, the gap between germline ends came to 13 bases. Per germline, CDR1 GTSNPN and CDR2 SVGIG (reference sequence). The CDR3 DNA follows: TGTGCCTGGAGTGTCACACAGGGATGGCAGCCCCAGCATTTT. Protein sequence: CAWSVTQGWQPQHF.

The gene calls are TRBV10-3 and TRBJ2-2; a weak D match, TRBD1 (6 bases). V was clipped by 3 bases and J by 9 bases, with 20 bases between them. CDR3 length equals 16 residues. CDR1 ENHRY and CDR2 SYGVKD come from the germline V gene. The CDR3 DNA reads as TGTGCCATCAGTGACCAAGGGGACACCGAGGGAAGGGAGCTGTTTTTT. The encoded protein is CAISDQGDTEGRELFF.

The rearrangement links TRBV7-6 to TRBJ2-7; 8 bases are a match to TRBD1. The CDR3 consists of 13 residues. Germline trimming cut 6 bases from V and 3 bases from J; bases unmatched to any gene: 4. Germline loops: CDR1 SGHVS, CDR2 FNYEAQ. The CDR3 DNA follows: TGTGCCAGCAGTTATACAGGGGGCTACGAGCAGTACTTC. Its protein product is CASSYTGGYEQYF. Based on the CDR3 plus reference TRBV7-6 and TRBJ2-7, the full variable domain is GAGVSQSPRYKVTKRGQDVALRCDPISGHVSLYWYRQALGQGPEFLTYFNYEAQQDKSGLPNDRFSAERPEGSISTLTIQRTEQRDSAMYRCASSYTGGYEQYFGPGTRLTVT.

The chain carries TRBV5-5 and TRBJ1-1; D is unresolved. The CDR3 totals 14 residues. Trimming cost V 1 base and J 6 bases, with 13 bases left between them. The V gene's germline CDR1 is SGHKS and CDR2 YYEKEE (reference sequence). The CDR3 nucleotides read TGTGCCAGCAGCTTGAATGCACCCTCAGCTGAAGCTTTCTTT. Protein: CASSLNAPSAEAFF. Filled out from reference TRBV5-5 and TRBJ1-1, the complete variable domain reads DAGVTQSPTHLIKTRGQQVTLRCSPISGHKSVSWYQQVLGQGPQFIFQYYEKEERGRGNFPDRFSARQFPNYSSELNVNALLLGDSALYLCASSLNAPSAEAFFGQGTRLTVV.

The rearrangement links TRBV2 to TRBJ1-2; D call uncertain. The germline V and J ends were trimmed by 4 bases and 6 bases, with 15 bases remaining between them. CDR1 is SNHLY and CDR2 is FYNNEI in the germline V gene. The CDR3 consists of 14 residues. The CDR3 loop reads CASSGRRTLDGYTF. The CDR3 DNA is TGTGCCAGCAGTGGCAGAAGAACCTTGGATGGCTACACCTTC.